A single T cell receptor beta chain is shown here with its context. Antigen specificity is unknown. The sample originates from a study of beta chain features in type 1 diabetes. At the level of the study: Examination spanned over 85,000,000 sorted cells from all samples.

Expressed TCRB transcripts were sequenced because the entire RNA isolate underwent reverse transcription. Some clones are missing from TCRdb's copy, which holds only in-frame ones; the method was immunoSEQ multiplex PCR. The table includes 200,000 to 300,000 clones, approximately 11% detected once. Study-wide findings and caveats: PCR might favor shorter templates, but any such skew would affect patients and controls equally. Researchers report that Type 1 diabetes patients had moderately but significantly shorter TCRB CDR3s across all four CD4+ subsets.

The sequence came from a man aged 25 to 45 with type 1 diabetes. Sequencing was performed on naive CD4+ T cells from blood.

CDR3 region: CASSQGRGTEAFF. The CDR3 nucleotides are TGTGCCAGCAGCCAAGGGAGGGGCACTGAAGCTTTCTTT. V gene TRBV14 combines with J gene TRBJ1-1; TRBD1 is a possible D gene (5 bases). The ends were cut back, 1 base at V and 4 bases at J, with 7 bases in the middle. CDR3 length: 13 residues. The germline gives CDR1 SGHDN, CDR2 FVKESK.